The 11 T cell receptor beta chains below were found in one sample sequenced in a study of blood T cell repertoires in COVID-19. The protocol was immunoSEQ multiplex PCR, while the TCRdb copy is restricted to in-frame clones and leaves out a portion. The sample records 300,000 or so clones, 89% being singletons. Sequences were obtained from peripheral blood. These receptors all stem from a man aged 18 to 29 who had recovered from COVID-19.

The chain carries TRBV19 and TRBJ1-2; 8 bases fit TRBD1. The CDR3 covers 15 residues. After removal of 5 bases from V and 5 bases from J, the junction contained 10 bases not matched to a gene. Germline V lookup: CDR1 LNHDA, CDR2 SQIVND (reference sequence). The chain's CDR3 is CASSPGGASDYGYTF. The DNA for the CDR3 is TGTGCCAGTAGTCCAGGGGGCGCCTCAGATTATGGCTACACCTTC.

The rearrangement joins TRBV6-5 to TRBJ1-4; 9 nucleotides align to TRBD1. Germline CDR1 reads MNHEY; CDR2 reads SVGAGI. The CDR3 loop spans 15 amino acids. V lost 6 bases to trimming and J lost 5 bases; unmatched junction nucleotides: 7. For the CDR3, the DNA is TGTGCCAGCAGACTCTCCGGGACAGGGAATGAAAAACTGTTTTTT. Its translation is CASRLSGTGNEKLFF.

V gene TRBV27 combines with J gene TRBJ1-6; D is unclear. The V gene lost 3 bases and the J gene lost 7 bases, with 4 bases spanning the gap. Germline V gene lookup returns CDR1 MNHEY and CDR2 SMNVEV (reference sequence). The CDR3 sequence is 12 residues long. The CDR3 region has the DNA TGTGCCAGCAGTTTTGCGAATTCACCCCTCCACTTT. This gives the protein CASSFANSPLHF.

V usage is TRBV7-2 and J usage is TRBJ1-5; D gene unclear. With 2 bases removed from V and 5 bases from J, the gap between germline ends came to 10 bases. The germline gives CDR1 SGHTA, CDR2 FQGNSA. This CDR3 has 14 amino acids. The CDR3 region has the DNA TGTGCCAGCAGCTTAATAGCAGCCGATCAGCCCCAGCATTTT. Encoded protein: CASSLIAADQPQHF.

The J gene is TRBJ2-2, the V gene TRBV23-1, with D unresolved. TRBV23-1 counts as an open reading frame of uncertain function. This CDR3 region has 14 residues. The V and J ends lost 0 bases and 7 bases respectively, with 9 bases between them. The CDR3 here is CASSQSWAGGELFF. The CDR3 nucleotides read TGCGCCAGCAGTCAATCGTGGGCAGGCGGGGAGCTGTTTTTT.

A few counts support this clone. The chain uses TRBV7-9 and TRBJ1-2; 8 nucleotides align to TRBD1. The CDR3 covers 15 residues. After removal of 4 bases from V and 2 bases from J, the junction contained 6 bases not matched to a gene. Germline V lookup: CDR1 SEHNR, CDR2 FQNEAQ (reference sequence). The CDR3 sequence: CASSSWTGSNYGYTF. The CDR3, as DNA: TGTGCCAGCAGCTCGTGGACAGGGTCCAACTATGGCTACACCTTC.

For the CDR3, the DNA is TGCGCCAGCAGCTTGGACGGGACAGGCAGTCGCGAGCAGTACTTC. It is translated as CASSLDGTGSREQYF. The J gene is TRBJ2-7, the V gene TRBV5-1; 8 nucleotides align to TRBD1. V lost 0 bases and J lost 6; bases outside the gene matches: 8. Germline V gene data show CDR1 as SGHRS and CDR2 as YFSETQ. This CDR3 comprises 15 residues.

The CDR3 region is CASSPGTTSSSYEQYF. CDR3 coding DNA: TGTGCCAGCAGCCCGGGGACTACCTCGAGCTCCTACGAGCAGTACTTC. V gene TRBV7-6 combines with J gene TRBJ2-7, with 7 bases aligning to TRBD2. This CDR3 region has 16 residues. Germline loops: CDR1 SGHVS, CDR2 FNYEAQ. The ends lost 5 bases at V and 0 bases at J; junction bases unmatched: 10.

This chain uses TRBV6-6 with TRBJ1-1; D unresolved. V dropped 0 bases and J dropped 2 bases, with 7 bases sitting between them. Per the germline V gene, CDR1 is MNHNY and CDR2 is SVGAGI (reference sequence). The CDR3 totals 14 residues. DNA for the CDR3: TGTGCCAGCAGTTACTCATCCGTAAACACTGAAGCTTTCTTT. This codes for CASSYSSVNTEAFF.

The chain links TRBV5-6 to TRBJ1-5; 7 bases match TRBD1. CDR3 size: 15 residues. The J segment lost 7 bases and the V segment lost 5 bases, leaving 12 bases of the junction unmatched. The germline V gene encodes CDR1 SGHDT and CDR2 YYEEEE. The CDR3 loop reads CASSFRDSVGQPQHF. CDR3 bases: TGTGCCAGCAGTTTCCGGGACAGCGTGGGACAGCCCCAGCATTTT.

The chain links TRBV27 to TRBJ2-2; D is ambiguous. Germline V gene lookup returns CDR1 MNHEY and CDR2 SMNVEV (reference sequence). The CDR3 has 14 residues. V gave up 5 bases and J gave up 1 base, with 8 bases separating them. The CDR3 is CASSLQWNTGELFF. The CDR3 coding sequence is TGTGCCAGCAGTCTGCAGTGGAACACCGGGGAGCTGTTTTTT.